The rows below give T cell receptor beta chains drawn from one sample of a study of beta chain features in type 1 diabetes. Libraries were prepared by immunoSEQ multiplex PCR; TCRdb keeps only in-frame clonotypes and omits some of them. This sample has some 180,000 clones, with about 12% found just once. Specimen: central memory CD4+ T cells from blood. The receptors shown here come from a young woman in good health. Both conserved end residues are part of each CDR3. The D gene is left open where the match is weak. Part of the rows lack a size; the others show once, few, many or a class for expanded clones.

few	TRBJ2-1	TRBV5-1	TRBD1	TGCGCCAGCAGCACGCGACAGGGCTACAATGAGCAGTTCTTC	CASSTRQGYNEQFF
NA	TRBJ2-2	TRBV7-9	TRBD2	TGTGCCACCCCGGGAGGGCCGGTTGGAGCCGGGGAGCTGTTTTTT	CATPGGPVGAGELFF
few	TRBJ2-5	TRBV6-6	TRBD2	TGTGCCAGCAGGACCGCTAGCGGTCAAGAGACCCAGTACTTC	CASRTASGQETQYF
few	TRBJ1-1	TRBV6-6	NA	TGTGCCACCTCGGGAAGGGTTGAAGCTTTCTTT	CATSGRVEAFF
NA	TRBJ2-2	TRBV11-2	NA	TGTGCCAGCAGCTTAGACAGGGCGTCGTTCGGGGAGCTGTTTTTT	CASSLDRASFGELFF
NA	TRBJ2-3	TRBV29-1	NA	TGCAGCGTTCAGGGTCTTGGGACGCAGTATTTT	CSVQGLGTQYF
NA	TRBJ2-3	TRBV7-9	NA	TGTGCCAGCAGCTTAGAGGGAGCGGTTTCGGCAGATACGCAGTATTTT	CASSLEGAVSADTQYF
NA	TRBJ1-1	TRBV11-2	NA	TGTGCCAGCAGCTTTGCCATTTCGGGCACTGAAGCTTTCTTT	CASSFAISGTEAFF
NA	TRBJ2-5	TRBV4-3	NA	TGCGCCAGCAGCCATCTGGGGCCAGGTCAAGAGACCCAGTACTTC	CASSHLGPGQETQYF
few	TRBJ2-3	TRBV2	TRBD2	TGTGCCAGCAGGCTAGCGGGAGTTTTCACAGATACGCAGTATTTT	CASRLAGVFTDTQYF
NA	TRBJ1-5	TRBV7-9	TRBD1	TGTGCCAGCAGCTTAGGACAGGGGCCGGCGGGGCCCCAGCATTTT	CASSLGQGPAGPQHF
few	TRBJ2-1	TRBV12-5	NA	TGTGCTAGTGGTGTCCAGCGCAATGAGCAGTTCTTC	CASGVQRNEQFF
few	TRBJ2-2	TRBV30	NA	TGTGCCTGGAGCAGGCTGCACACCGGGGAGCTGTTTTTT	CAWSRLHTGELFF
NA	TRBJ2-3	TRBV7-9	NA	TGTGCCAGCAGCCCCTGGGCAGGAAGCACAGATACGCAGTATTTT	CASSPWAGSTDTQYF
NA	TRBJ2-1	TRBV5-1	TRBD1	TGCGCCAGCAGCCCCGGGACAGGGTCCCCCAATGAGCAGTTCTTC	CASSPGTGSPNEQFF
NA	TRBJ2-2	TRBV2	NA	TGTGCCAGCAGTGAATGGGGAGGTCCCGGGGAGCTGTTTTTT	CASSEWGGPGELFF